This T cell receptor (beta chain) was recorded in a study of T-cell reconstitution after alpha-beta-depleted transplantation in children (dated by TCRdb to the mid-2010s). Notes on the research overall: Using TCR repertoire profiling, the study quantitatively followed how T-cell immune reconstitution unfolded in children after TCRalphabeta/CD19-depleted allogeneic hematopoietic cell transplantation. The investigation overall reported the following: The frequencies of hyperexpanded clones fell over the following months, and after one year, T-cell counts and TCRbeta diversity were mostly attributed to newly produced T cells. Apparently early alphabetaT-cell count recovery about two months after transplant reportedly relied on only several hundred rapidly expanded clones derived from non-depleted graft cells. In some patients, the high TCRbeta diversity seen at day 60 was put down to recipient T cells and intrathymic progenitors that had survived conditioning.

Library generation was performed with PCR. TCRdb names Illumina HiSeq 2500 as the instrument used. TCR libraries were prepared with molecular barcoding, using unique molecular identifiers to normalize TCRbeta repertoire quantification. The public sequencing data were trimmed at Q25 with fastp and processed into clonotypes with MiXCR by TCRdb, which kept only in-frame beta chains. Here each entry gathers all rows of one CDR3 protein and keeps the most common genes and DNA. The sample table contains approximately 650,000 distinct CDR3 sequences; only one count was recorded for 10% to 15% of them. The ten largest clones take up 0.79% of the sample. The treatment or condition label here, explained by the study, means: allogeneic hematopoietic cell transplantation with graft depleted of TCRalphabeta T cells and CD19 B cells. The children who served as transplant recipients had been given grafts of TCRalphabeta/CD19-depleted allogeneic hematopoietic cells.

This clonotype was found many times. The antigen this receptor binds is unknown. One base away there is no much larger clone; base qualities are not given. The receptor's source is a girl aged 2 to 10 with congenital amegakaryocytic thrombocytopenia, due to receive a stem cell transplant. The specimen was PBMCs, collected before TCRalphabeta/CD19-depleted stem cell transplant.

Here the CDR3 is given as CASRVLAGVGETQYF. The sequence in DNA is TGTGCCAGCAGAGTACTAGCGGGAGTTGGTGAGACCCAGTACTTC. The rearranged segments are TRBV6-1 and TRBJ2-5; 11 central bases correspond to TRBD2. From the cysteine through the phenylalanine, the CDR3 covers 15 amino acids. Left in the record is the CDR3 DNA by itself, 45 bases read in frame from the first base. CDR1 MNHNS and CDR2 SASEGT are derived from the germline V gene. Trimmed from V: 6 bases; trimmed from J: 5 bases; junction bases lacking a gene match: 8.